Below, 5 T cell receptor beta chains from the same sample are listed, as sequenced in a study of blood T cells in healthy people across ages. Combining a sample-barcoded 5' primer with a J-beta primer mix, a second PCR ran for about 7 to 11 cycles. TCRdb ran MiXCR on the 5' RACE reads and lists one entry per CDR3 protein. The repertoire consists of about 970,000 distinct CDR3 sequences, with roughly 51% occurring once and the leading ten covering over 20%. The sample comprised blood. The receptors stem from a woman aged 55-70 years in good health.

Remarks on this clonotype: A read error may account for a junction end that differs from germline. J is TRBJ2-5 and V is TRBV7-8, with 7 bases that match TRBD1. In germline, CDR1 is SGHVS, CDR2 FQNEAQ. This CDR3 has 11 amino acids. The CDR3 region has the DNA TGTGCCGGCAGCCTCCAGGGGGAGCAGTACTTC. It translates to CAGSLQGEQYF. Full variable domain (missing parts from reference TRBV7-8 and TRBJ2-5): GAGVSQSPRYKVAKRGQDVALRCDPISGHVSLFWYQQALGQGPEFLTYFQNEAQLDKSGLPSDRFFAERPEGSVSTLKIQRTQQEDSAVYLCAGSLQGEQYFGPGTRLLVL.

V is TRBV4-2 and J is TRBJ2-3, with D perhaps matching TRBD2 (5 bases). Trimming took off 0 bases at V and 6 bases at J, with 16 bases between the two ends. CDR1 LGHNA and CDR2 YNFKEQ come from the germline V gene. The CDR3 extends over 16 amino acids. CDR3: CASSQDPFEGRDTQYF. CDR3 coding DNA: TGTGCCAGCAGCCAAGATCCATTTGAGGGTCGGGATACGCAGTATTTT.

The V and J genes are TRBV4-3 and TRBJ2-1; 11 bases match TRBD2. There are 20 residues in the CDR3. Germline V gene sequence: CDR1 LGHNA, CDR2 YSLEER. J lost 7 bases, V lost 1 base, and 18 bases had no gene match. DNA of the CDR3: TGCGCCAGCAGCCAAGGAACTAGCGGGAGTCTGGGCCCCACAGAGAATGAGCAGTTCTTC. The encoded protein is CASSQGTSGSLGPTENEQFF.

This chain connects TRBV6-5 to TRBJ2-5, with 9 bases lining up with TRBD2. Germline-derived CDR1 and CDR2 are MNHEY and SVGAGI. The trim removed 6 bases at V and 11 bases at J, leaving 13 bases unmatched. CDR3 length: 14 amino acids. CDR3 sequence: CASREFSGSSEQYF. The CDR3 bases are TGTGCCAGCAGAGAGTTTAGCGGGAGTTCTGAGCAGTACTTC.

This clonotype has a single count. The chain uses TRBV7-2 and TRBJ2-4; 7 nucleotides align to TRBD1. The CDR3 has 16 amino acids. The V gene's germline CDR1 is SGHTA and CDR2 FQGNSA. V gave up 5 bases and J gave up 0 bases; unmatched junction bases: 7. CDR3 bases: TGTGCCAGCAGCGCAGGGGGTATCCTAGCCAAAAACATTCAGTACTTC. Its translation: CASSAGGILAKNIQYF. The full variable domain, its missing parts supplied by reference TRBV7-2 and TRBJ2-4, is GAGVSQSPSNKVTEKGKDVELRCDPISGHTALYWYRQSLGQGLEFLIYFQGNSAPDKSGLPSDRFSAERTGGSVSTLTIQRTQQEDSAVYLCASSAGGILAKNIQYFGAGTRLSVL.